This T cell receptor (beta chain) was sequenced during a study of blood T cell repertoires in COVID-19. Study-wide context: The United States, Italy and Spain supplied acute and convalescent COVID-19 samples. PBMCs, B-cell-depleted T cells, or T cells provided the cDNA or gDNA that made up the material.

How the authors handled the data: Scientists estimated how many nucleated cells there were by amplifying reference gene primers. Measured with immunoSEQ multiplex PCR; TCRdb has only the in-frame clones, and not every one. V, J and clone size are taken as reported in that table, and D and trimming were inferred from the DNA itself. The table includes 90,000 to 150,000 clones, roughly three quarters detected once. The CDR3 runs 14 residues. The V gene end was trimmed by 2 bases and the J gene end by 5 bases; junction bases not matched to a gene: 5. The germline V gene encodes CDR1 SGHTA and CDR2 FQGNSA.

Material: peripheral blood. The chain has TRBV7-2 and TRBJ2-5; 7 bases agree with TRBD2. The TCR originated in a woman of 80 years or more with acute or convalescent COVID-19. CDR3 sequence: CASSLQAGLETQYF. For the CDR3, the DNA is TGTGCCAGCAGCTTACAAGCGGGGTTGGAGACCCAGTACTTC.